This TCR beta chain originates from a study of blood T cell repertoires in COVID-19. Study in general: The United States, Italy and Spain supplied acute and convalescent COVID-19 samples. PBMCs, B-cell-depleted T cells, or T cells were the source of the cDNA or gDNA that made up the material.

The CDR3 spans 17 residues. Germline V gene data show CDR1 as MGHRA and CDR2 as YSYEKL. V lost 4 bases to trimming and J lost 1 base, with 19 bases between them. Per the original data handling: Amplification from reference gene primers served as the basis for estimated nucleated cell counts. Repertoires were generated with immunoSEQ multiplex PCR, while TCRdb's copy carries only in-frame clones and drops some. Clonal size and the V and J genes are those of that table, whereas D and trimming came from the DNA. The data contain roughly 49,000 clones, over 80% of them singletons. The V gene is TRBV4-1, the J gene TRBJ1-2, with a weak D call TRBD1 (5 bases). The sample consisted of peripheral blood. This clonotype was sampled from a man aged 35-49 years with acute or convalescent COVID-19. CDR3 amino acids: CASSRGDLPENNYGYTF. CDR3 bases: TGCGCCAGCAGCCGGGGGGACCTCCCGGAGAATAACTATGGCTACACCTTC.